This TCR beta chain came from a study of T cell changes during pregnancy in multiple sclerosis. The V and J ends lost 7 bases and 6 bases respectively, with 19 bases between them. Germline CDR1 SQVTM, CDR2 ANQGSEA. CDR3 length: 13 amino acids. Here immunoSEQ multiplex PCR was the method, and the copy in TCRdb shows in-frame clones only, minus some. Here the sample spans about 69,000 clones, 92% being singletons. This sequence joins TRBV29-1 and TRBJ2-7; D may be TRBD1 (5 bases). The clonotype comes from a female donor in good health, enrolled as a control in a pregnancy study. The sequencing used peripheral blood, collected in the third trimester of pregnancy. CDR3 in amino acids: CSAGRERKGEQYF. In DNA form, the CDR3 reads TGCAGCGCAGGGCGCGAGAGGAAAGGCGAGCAGTACTTC.